This TCR beta chain was identified in a study of T cell therapy after organ transplantation. The overall study: T cell doses, up to 6, came every 2 weeks; follow-up lasted approximately 7 months. Short-term post-therapy blood was drawn 4 to 8 weeks after therapy ended.

General study results and limits: In nonresponders, reduced coverage from low CD8+ yield may limit detected expansions. Confounding by concurrent antirejection or antiviral medications was not assessed.

The CDR3 totals 17 residues. Germline loops: CDR1 MNHEY, CDR2 SMNVEV (reference sequence). Losses at the gene ends were 6 bases for V and 3 bases for J; bases not matched to a gene: 10. Repertoires were generated with immunoSEQ multiplex PCR, while TCRdb's copy carries only in-frame clones and drops some. Of more than 3,000 clones in the sample, 60% to 80% were seen once. Time point noted: 4-8 weeks after completion of therapy. Turning to this clone: Its antigen is still unknown.

The V call is TRBV27, the J call TRBJ2-3, with TRBD2 identical over 12 bases. The material sequenced was CD8+ T cells from blood, taken after autologous CMV-specific T cell therapy. This sequence originates from a human patient who had received a solid organ transplant and had CMV disease. Some of the T cells may derive from the graft donor. The CDR3 loop reads CASRQRLAGVRTDTQYF. Written as DNA, the CDR3 is TGTGCCAGCAGGCAGAGACTAGCGGGAGTTCGGACAGATACGCAGTATTTT.